The T cell receptor (beta chain) described here comes from a study of blood T cell repertoires in COVID-19. Whole-study context: Researchers got acute and convalescent COVID-19 samples from the United States, Italy and Spain. From T cells, B-cell-depleted T cells, or PBMCs came the material, which was cDNA or gDNA.

The table lists this clone with a few counts. The germline V gene has CDR1 SGHNT and CDR2 YYREEE (reference sequence). CDR3 length equals 16 residues. Trimming took 0 bases from V and 3 from J; bases not matched to a gene: 6. Per the study methods: By means of reference gene primer amplification, nucleated cell counts were estimated. The data were produced by immunoSEQ multiplex PCR, yet TCRdb's version contains in-frame clones alone and is incomplete. V, J and clone size are those of that table, while D and trimming were read from the DNA. The profile shows around 95,000 clones, approximately 90% of them singletons.

This receptor was identified in a middle-aged man with active COVID-19. Material for sequencing was peripheral blood. The chain combines TRBV5-4 with TRBJ2-7; 10 bases agree with TRBD2. The chain's CDR3 is CASSLGGAGGDYEQYF. For the CDR3, the DNA is TGTGCCAGCAGCTTGGGAGGAGCGGGGGGGGACTACGAGCAGTACTTC.